This T cell receptor (beta chain) was observed in a study of cytomegalovirus exposure and HLA in healthy donors. Study-level points and caveats: It was reportedly the case that the classifier diagnosed cytomegalovirus status with high specificity and sensitivity.

Sampled while nominally healthy, donors likely had unrecorded immune exposures. With V trimmed by 6 bases and J by 3 bases, 4 bases remained unmatched. The CDR3 has 14 amino acids. CDR1 and CDR2 (germline): MDHEN, SYDVKM. Primers for the PCR totalled 60 Vbeta and 13 Jbeta. Repertoires were generated with immunoSEQ multiplex PCR, while TCRdb's copy carries only in-frame clones and drops some. Here the sample spans about 110,000 clones, roughly 15% being singletons. With regard to this clone: Its target is not known.

The TCR sequence derives from a female donor in good health and CMV-seronegative. The sample taken for sequencing was PBMCs. The chain uses TRBV28 and TRBJ1-2; 10 bases match TRBD1. CDR3: CASRGQGVDYGYTF. CDR3 coding DNA: TGTGCCAGCAGAGGACAGGGGGTGGACTATGGCTACACCTTC.